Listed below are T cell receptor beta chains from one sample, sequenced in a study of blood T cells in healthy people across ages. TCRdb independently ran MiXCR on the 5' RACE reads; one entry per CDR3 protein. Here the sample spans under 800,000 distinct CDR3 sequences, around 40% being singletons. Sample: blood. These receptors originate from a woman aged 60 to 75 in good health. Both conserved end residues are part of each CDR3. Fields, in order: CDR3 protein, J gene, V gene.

cdr3_aa: CASSLTQGRNEQFF
j_call: TRBJ2-1
v_call: TRBV7-2

cdr3_aa: CASSLEGQVYQETQYF
j_call: TRBJ2-5
v_call: TRBV5-1

cdr3_aa: CASSLARRRGGVVEQFF
j_call: TRBJ2-1
v_call: TRBV5-1

cdr3_aa: CSARMTGCSGANVLTF
j_call: TRBJ2-6
v_call: TRBV20-1

cdr3_aa: CATSTDLAGTVQYF
j_call: TRBJ2-7
v_call: TRBV15

cdr3_aa: CASSTGELPRTGGLFF
j_call: TRBJ2-2
v_call: TRBV5-1

cdr3_aa: CASSQDPPGTGYGYTF
j_call: TRBJ1-2
v_call: TRBV3-1

cdr3_aa: CASSSVSNQPQHF
j_call: TRBJ1-5
v_call: TRBV28

cdr3_aa: CASRHSGSSYNEQFF
j_call: TRBJ2-1
v_call: TRBV6-2/TRBV6-3

cdr3_aa: CASSLVGGSLFF
j_call: TRBJ2-1
v_call: TRBV7-9